Sequencing of this TCR beta chain was carried out in a study of CDR3 diversity in severe acne. CDR3 length equals 16 residues. V shed 7 bases, J shed 6 bases, and the junction held 11 bases outside the gene matches. Germline assignment: CDR1 SNHLY and CDR2 FYNNEI. One entry per CDR3 protein results from TCRdb running MiXCR on the PCR reads. Of more than 70,000 distinct CDR3 sequences in the sample, 49% were seen once. The sequencing sample was made of blood. This TCR was sampled from a male donor with severe acne vulgaris. V usage is TRBV2 and J usage is TRBJ2-2, with 10 bases matching TRBD1. CDR3 amino acids: CASMQGTGVLAGELFF. The CDR3 DNA reads as TGTGCCAGCATGCAGGGGACAGGGGTTTTGGCCGGGGAGCTGTTTTTT.